This T cell receptor (beta chain) was found in a study of response to subunit inactivated influenza vaccine. There are 13 residues in the CDR3. Trimming shortened V by 3 bases and J by 6 bases, and 12 bases separated the two germline ends. This clonotype turned up a few times. What it recognizes is unknown. Regarding the study as a whole: With each seasonal influenza vaccination, the authors suggested, few new T cells are recruited.

From the RT-PCR reads, TCRdb called clonotypes with MiXCR, one entry per CDR3 protein. The data contain roughly 650,000 distinct CDR3 sequences, around 16% of them singletons. Source: PBMCs from blood, taken approximately 13 days after vaccination. The sequence was collected from a man between 45 and 60 years old who received an inactivated influenza vaccine. This chain links TRBV12-3 or TRBV12-4 with TRBJ2-7; D might be TRBD2 (6 bases). This chain's CDR3 is CASSFGSKGEQYF. The CDR3 DNA follows: TGTGCCAGCAGTTTCGGGAGCAAGGGCGAGCAGTACTTC.